This T cell receptor (beta chain) comes out of a study of cytomegalovirus exposure and HLA in healthy donors. V was pared by 8 bases and J by 4 bases, with 17 bases between. Per the germline V gene, CDR1 is SQVTM and CDR2 is ANQGSEA. The CDR3 is made up of 13 amino acids. PCR employed 60 Vbeta and 13 Jbeta primers. Sequencing used immunoSEQ multiplex PCR; TCRdb keeps in-frame clones, though not all of them. The sample has about 140,000 clones; approximately 80% are singletons. Remarks on this clone: Its antigen is not known.

Study findings and constraints: Immune exposure data for these donors was limited to CMV serostatus. Later analysis indicated greater clonal expansion among HLA-associated TCR beta chains than among equally common other chains.

The source is a male donor in good health and CMV-seropositive. Specimen: PBMCs. The rearrangement uses TRBV29-1 and TRBJ1-2; D not certain. CDR3 DNA sequence: TGCAGCTTCGGTGATGACAAGATCTATGGCTACACCTTC. Amino acids: CSFGDDKIYGYTF.